This entry lists 17 T cell receptor beta chains sequenced from one sample in a study of early T cells in non-severe SARS-CoV-2 infection. TCRdb ran MiXCR on the 5' RACE reads and lists one entry per CDR3 protein. The data contain about 80,000 distinct CDR3 sequences, 14% to 15% of them singletons. The source material was whole blood. These receptors were obtained from an adult who was a healthcare worker with PCR-confirmed SARS-CoV-2 infection or an uninfected control (not recorded which).

This clonotype was counted ten times or more. This chain joins TRBV20-1 and TRBJ1-1, with D perhaps matching TRBD1 (5 bases). This CDR3 contains 14 residues. Trimming cost V 1 base and J 10 bases, with 19 bases left between them. Per germline, CDR1 DFQATT and CDR2 SNEGSKA (reference sequence). The CDR3 DNA reads as TGCAGTGCTAGAGCAGGCAGCGTAGACAGAGTAGCTTTCTTT. Translated, it gives CSARAGSVDRVAFF.

This clonotype was seen more than once but under ten times. The chain recombines TRBV18 with TRBJ2-7; weak D call: TRBD1 (5 bases). The CDR3 contains 14 residues. Trimming removed 1 base from V and 5 bases from J, with 12 bases in between. Per germline, CDR1 KGHSH and CDR2 LQKENI. The CDR3 spells CASSPRQGIHEQYF. The CDR3 nucleotides are TGTGCCAGCTCACCACGGCAGGGAATCCACGAGCAGTACTTC.

This clonotype was detected a few times. The V gene is TRBV28, the J gene TRBJ1-5; D not certain. Deletions cut 5 bases from V and 2 bases from J, with 13 bases between. CDR1 and CDR2 (germline): MDHEN, SYDVKM. CDR3 length: 15 residues. This CDR3 is CASSLPRTGNQPQHF. The DNA of the CDR3 is TGTGCCAGCAGTCTCCCGCGCACCGGCAATCAGCCCCAGCATTTT.

V usage is TRBV21-1 and J usage is TRBJ2-1; TRBD1 is taken as the D call from the table, unchecked against the DNA. TRBV21-1 has pseudogene status. The CDR3 is made up of 14 amino acids. CDR3 in amino acids: CATGERGIYNEQFF. CDR3 coding DNA: TGTGCCACTGGGGAACGGGGGATCTACAATGAGCAGTTCTTC.

The CDR3 sequence: CASSVGGSAEAFF. For the CDR3, the DNA is TGTGCCAGCAGCGTAGGAGGGTCCGCTGAAGCTTTCTTT. The chain uses TRBV9 and TRBJ1-1; D remains ambiguous. The CDR3 is 13 residues long. The germline V and J ends were trimmed by 0 bases and 6 bases, with 9 bases remaining between them. The germline gives CDR1 SGDLS, CDR2 YYNGEE.

The J gene is TRBJ1-5, the V gene TRBV12-3 or TRBV12-4, with no clear D. V was shortened by 6 bases and J by 5 bases, with 17 bases between the two germline ends. The CDR3 loop spans 15 amino acids. Here the CDR3 reads CASSFFSSADQPQHF. For the CDR3, the DNA is TGTGCCAGCAGCTTTTTTTCCTCAGCAGATCAGCCCCAGCATTTT.

The table lists this clonotype with a few counts. The V gene is TRBV12-3 or TRBV12-4, the J gene TRBJ1-1; D is undetermined. Trimming left V 5 bases short and J 2 bases short, with 15 bases between. The length of the CDR3 is 15 residues. The CDR3 spells CASSAVGSANTEAFF. In DNA, the CDR3 is TGTGCCAGCAGTGCCGTGGGATCGGCCAACACTGAAGCTTTCTTT.

V and J are TRBV28 and TRBJ2-7, with D tentatively TRBD1 (6 bases). Germline values: CDR1 MDHEN, CDR2 SYDVKM. V gave up 6 bases and J gave up 2 bases, with 17 bases separating them. CDR3 length: 15 residues. The CDR3 sequence is CASSFYPTGAYEQYF. CDR3 nucleotides: TGTGCCAGCAGCTTCTACCCGACAGGAGCCTACGAGCAGTACTTC.

To note about this clonotype: A much more abundant neighbour one base away suggests this may be a read error. The chain uses TRBV29-1 and TRBJ2-2, with D possibly matching TRBD1 (6 bases). Germline V gene data show CDR1 as SQVTM and CDR2 as ANQGSEA. V dropped 5 bases and J dropped 0 bases, with 10 bases sitting between them. The length of the CDR3 is 14 residues. For the CDR3, the DNA is TGCAGCGTTAGGGACAACCCGAACACCGGGGAGCTGTTTTTT. Translating gives CSVRDNPNTGELFF.

This clonotype occurred many times. This chain connects TRBV12-3 or TRBV12-4 to TRBJ2-1; D is uncertain. With 10 bases removed from V and 2 bases from J, the gap between germline ends came to 15 bases. The CDR3 contains 14 residues. The DNA of the CDR3 is TGTGCCACCTCGCCACGAAAAGCCTACAATGAGCAGTTCTTC. Translating gives CATSPRKAYNEQFF.

The chain combines TRBV7-2 with TRBJ2-7; the D gene is possibly TRBD1 (5 bases). The V gene's germline CDR1 is SGHTA and CDR2 FQGNSA. The CDR3 consists of 13 residues. V was cut by 2 bases and J by 3 bases, with 8 bases left in between. CDR3 nucleotide sequence: TGTGCCAGCAGCTTATTCCAGGGCTACGAGCAGTACTTC. Protein: CASSLFQGYEQYF.

The sample holds a few counts of this clonotype. The chain joins TRBV6-5 to TRBJ1-5; no clear D gene. The V end was cut by 6 bases, the J end by 0 bases, with 6 bases between. The CDR3 spans 13 residues. Germline lookup yields CDR1 MNHEY and CDR2 SVGAGI. The CDR3 bases are TGTGCCAGCAGACCGTATAGCAATCAGCCCCAGCATTTT. Its translation: CASRPYSNQPQHF.

In this sample, this clonotype turned up a few times. J is TRBJ1-1 and V is TRBV18, with 7 nucleotides matching TRBD1. The CDR3 consists of 14 residues. Germline CDR1 KGHSH, CDR2 LQKENI. After removal of 6 bases from V and 3 bases from J, the junction contained 7 bases not matched to a gene. This chain's CDR3 is CASSYRGVDTEAFF. CDR3 nucleotide sequence: TGTGCCAGCTCCTACAGGGGCGTCGACACTGAAGCTTTCTTT.

This rearrangement joins TRBV9 to TRBJ1-2; D not certain. The CDR3 is 10 amino acids. The germline V gene encodes CDR1 SGDLS and CDR2 YYNGEE. V was shortened by 2 bases and J by 8 bases, with 4 bases between the two germline ends. The CDR3 coding sequence is TGTGCCAGCAGCGTTATGGGCTACACCTTC. It translates to CASSVMGYTF. The full variable domain, in which reference TRBV9 and TRBJ1-2 provide the parts outside the CDR3, is DSGVTQTPKHLITATGQRVTLRCSPRSGDLSVYWYQQSLDQGLQFLIQYYNGEERAKGNILERFSAQQFPDLHSELNLSSLELGDSALYFCASSVMGYTFGSGTRLTVV.

The chain combines TRBV27 with TRBJ2-3; possibly TRBD1 for D (6 bases). This CDR3 contains 14 residues. Trimming left V 5 bases short and J 5 bases short, with 14 bases between. In germline, CDR1 is MNHEY, CDR2 SMNVEV (reference sequence). The CDR3, as DNA: TGTGCCAGCAGTCGCAGGGGTGAAATAGATACGCAGTATTTT. It yields the protein CASSRRGEIDTQYF.

The table lists this clonotype with a few counts. CDR3 sequence: CAWSLNYGYTF. DNA of the CDR3: TGTGCCTGGAGTTTGAACTATGGCTACACCTTC. The V and J genes are TRBV30 and TRBJ1-2; D remains unclear. Per germline, CDR1 GTSNPN and CDR2 SVGIG (reference sequence). V dropped 2 bases and J dropped 2 bases, with 3 bases sitting between them. There are 11 residues in the CDR3.

This clonotype was seen a handful of times. The genes are TRBV20-1 and TRBJ2-7; 7 nucleotides line up with TRBD2. After removal of 5 bases from V and 7 bases from J, the junction contained 14 bases not matched to a gene. Germline loops: CDR1 DFQATT, CDR2 SNEGSKA (reference sequence). This CDR3 comprises 14 residues. The CDR3 nucleotides are TGCAGTGCTCAGAGACTAGCAGGACGCGGGGAGCAGTACTTC. Encoded protein: CSAQRLAGRGEQYF.